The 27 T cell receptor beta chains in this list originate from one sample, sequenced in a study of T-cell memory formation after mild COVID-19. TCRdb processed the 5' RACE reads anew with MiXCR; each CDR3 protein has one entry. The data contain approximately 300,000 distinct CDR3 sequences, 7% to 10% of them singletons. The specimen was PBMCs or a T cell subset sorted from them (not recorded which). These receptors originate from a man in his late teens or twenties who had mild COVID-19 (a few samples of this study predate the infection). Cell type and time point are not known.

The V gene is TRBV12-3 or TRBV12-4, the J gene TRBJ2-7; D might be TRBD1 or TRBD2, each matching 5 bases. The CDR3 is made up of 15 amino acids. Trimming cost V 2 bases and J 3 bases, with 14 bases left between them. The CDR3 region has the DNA TGTGCCAGCAGTTTAAATGGGGGACCCTACTACGAGCAGTACTTC. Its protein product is CASSLNGGPYYEQYF.

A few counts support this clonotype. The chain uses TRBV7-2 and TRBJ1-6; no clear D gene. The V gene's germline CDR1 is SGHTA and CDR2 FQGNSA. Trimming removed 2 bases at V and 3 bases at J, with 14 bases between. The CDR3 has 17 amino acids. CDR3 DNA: TGTGCCAGCAGCTTAACCCCACCGCCGGGCTATAATTCACCCCTCCACTTT. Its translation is CASSLTPPPGYNSPLHF.

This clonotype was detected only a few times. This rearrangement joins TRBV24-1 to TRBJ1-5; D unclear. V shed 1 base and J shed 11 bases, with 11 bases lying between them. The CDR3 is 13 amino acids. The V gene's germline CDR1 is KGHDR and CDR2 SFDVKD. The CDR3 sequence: CATSDFGEQAQHF. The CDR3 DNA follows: TGTGCCACCAGTGATTTCGGTGAGCAGGCCCAGCATTTT.

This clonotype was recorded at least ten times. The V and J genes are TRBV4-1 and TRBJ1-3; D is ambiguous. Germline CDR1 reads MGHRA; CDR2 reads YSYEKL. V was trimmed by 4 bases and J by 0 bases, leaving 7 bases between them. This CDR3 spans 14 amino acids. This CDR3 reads CASSPRSSGNTIYF. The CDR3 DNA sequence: TGCGCCAGCAGCCCGAGGAGCTCTGGAAACACCATATATTTT.

As DNA, the CDR3 is TGTGCCAGCAGCTTAGATGGTGGGACAGGTCCCTATGGCTACACCTTC. Translation: CASSLDGGTGPYGYTF. The J gene is TRBJ1-2, the V gene TRBV11-2; 8 nucleotides line up with TRBD1. CDR1 is SGHAT and CDR2 is FQNNGV in the germline V gene. This CDR3 spans 16 amino acids. Trimming at V came to 0 bases and at J to 4 bases, leaving 7 bases not matched to a gene.

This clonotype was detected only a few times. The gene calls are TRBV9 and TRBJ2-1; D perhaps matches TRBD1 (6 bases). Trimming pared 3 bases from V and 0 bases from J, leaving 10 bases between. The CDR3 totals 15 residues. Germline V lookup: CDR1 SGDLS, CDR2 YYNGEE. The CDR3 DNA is TGTGCCAGCAGCGATGGGGGACACTCCTACAATGAGCAGTTCTTC. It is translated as CASSDGGHSYNEQFF.

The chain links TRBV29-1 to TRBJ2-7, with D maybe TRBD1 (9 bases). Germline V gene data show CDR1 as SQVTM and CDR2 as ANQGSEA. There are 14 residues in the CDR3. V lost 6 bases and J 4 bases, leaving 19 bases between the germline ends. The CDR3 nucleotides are TGCAGCGTCCTCGGGGGGGACAGGGTGTACGAGCAGTACTTC. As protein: CSVLGGDRVYEQYF.

CDR3 sequence reads: CASSLSYSRNEQFF. Written as DNA, the CDR3 is TGTGCCAGCAGTTTATCTTACTCTAGGAATGAGCAGTTCTTC. The rearrangement joins TRBV27 to TRBJ2-1, with D hard to call. The germline V and J ends were trimmed by 0 bases and 7 bases, with 10 bases remaining between them. Per germline, CDR1 MNHEY and CDR2 SMNVEV (reference sequence). This CDR3 spans 14 amino acids.

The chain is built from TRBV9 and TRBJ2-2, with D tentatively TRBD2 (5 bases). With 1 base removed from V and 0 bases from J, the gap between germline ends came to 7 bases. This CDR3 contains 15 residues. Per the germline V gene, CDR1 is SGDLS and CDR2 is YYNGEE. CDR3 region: CASSVREPNTGELFF. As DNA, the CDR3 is TGTGCCAGCAGCGTAAGGGAGCCGAACACCGGGGAGCTGTTTTTT.

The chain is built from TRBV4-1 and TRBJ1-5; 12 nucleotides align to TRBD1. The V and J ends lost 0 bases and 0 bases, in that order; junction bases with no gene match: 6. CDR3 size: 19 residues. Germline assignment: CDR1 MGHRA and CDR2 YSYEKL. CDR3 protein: CASSQDGGTGGLSNQPQHF. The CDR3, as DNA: TGCGCCAGCAGCCAAGATGGGGGGACAGGGGGCCTTAGCAATCAGCCCCAGCATTTT.

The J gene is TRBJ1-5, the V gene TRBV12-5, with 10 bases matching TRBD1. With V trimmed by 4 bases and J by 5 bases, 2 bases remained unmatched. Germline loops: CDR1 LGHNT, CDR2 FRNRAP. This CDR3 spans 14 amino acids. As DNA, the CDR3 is TGTGCTAGTGGTTCTGGACAGGGGGATCAGCCCCAGCATTTT. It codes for CASGSGQGDQPQHF.

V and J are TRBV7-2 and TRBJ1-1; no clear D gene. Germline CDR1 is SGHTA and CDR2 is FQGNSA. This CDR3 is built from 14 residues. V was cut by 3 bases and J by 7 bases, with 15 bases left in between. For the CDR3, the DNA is TGTGCCAGCAGCTTCGGACCGGCAGATCGTGAAGCTTTCTTT. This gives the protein CASSFGPADREAFF.

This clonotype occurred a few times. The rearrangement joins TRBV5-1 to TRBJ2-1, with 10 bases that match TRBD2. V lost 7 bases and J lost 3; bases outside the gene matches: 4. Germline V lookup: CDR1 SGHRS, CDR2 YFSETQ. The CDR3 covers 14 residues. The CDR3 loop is CASRSGGFYNEQFF. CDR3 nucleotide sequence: TGCGCCAGCCGTAGCGGGGGGTTCTACAATGAGCAGTTCTTC.

The CDR3 region is CASSYSYDYRNEQFF. CDR3 DNA sequence: TGTGCCAGCAGTTACTCGTATGACTACCGCAATGAGCAGTTCTTC. The chain joins TRBV6-5 to TRBJ2-1; TRBD2 is a possible D gene (5 bases). The germline CDR1 and CDR2 sequences are MNHEY and SVGAGI. The CDR3 consists of 15 residues. V was pared by 0 bases and J by 6 bases, with 12 bases between.

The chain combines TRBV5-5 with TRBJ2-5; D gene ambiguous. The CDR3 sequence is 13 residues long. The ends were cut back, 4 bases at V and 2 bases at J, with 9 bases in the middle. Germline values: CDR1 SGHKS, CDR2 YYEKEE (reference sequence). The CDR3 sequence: CASSRRSQETQYF. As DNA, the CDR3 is TGTGCCAGCAGCCGCCGTTCGCAAGAGACCCAGTACTTC. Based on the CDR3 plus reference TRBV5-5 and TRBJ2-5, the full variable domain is DAGVTQSPTHLIKTRGQQVTLRCSPISGHKSVSWYQQVLGQGPQFIFQYYEKEERGRGNFPDRFSARQFPNYSSELNVNALLLGDSALYLCASSRRSQETQYFGPGTRLLVL.

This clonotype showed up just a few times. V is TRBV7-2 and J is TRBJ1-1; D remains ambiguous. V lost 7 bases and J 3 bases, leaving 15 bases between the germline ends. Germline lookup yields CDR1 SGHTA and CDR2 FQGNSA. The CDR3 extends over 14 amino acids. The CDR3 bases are TGTGCCAGCACCCAACCAGGTTTATACACTGAAGCTTTCTTT. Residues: CASTQPGLYTEAFF.

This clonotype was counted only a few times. The chain's CDR3 is CASSRDYSGYEQYV. The CDR3 DNA sequence: TGTGCCAGCAGCCGAGATTATAGCGGCTACGAGCAGTACGTC. The gene calls are TRBV7-2 and TRBJ2-7; D possibly corresponds to TRBD2 (6 bases). This CDR3 region has 14 residues. Germline CDR1 is SGHTA and CDR2 is FQGNSA. V shed 5 bases and J shed 3 bases, with 14 bases lying between them.

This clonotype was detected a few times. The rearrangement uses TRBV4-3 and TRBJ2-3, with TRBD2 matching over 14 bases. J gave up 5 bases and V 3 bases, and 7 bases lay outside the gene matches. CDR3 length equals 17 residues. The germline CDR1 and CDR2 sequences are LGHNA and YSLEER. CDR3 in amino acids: CASSHLGLAGGKDTQYF. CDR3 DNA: TGCGCCAGCAGCCATCTAGGACTAGCGGGGGGCAAAGATACGCAGTATTTT.

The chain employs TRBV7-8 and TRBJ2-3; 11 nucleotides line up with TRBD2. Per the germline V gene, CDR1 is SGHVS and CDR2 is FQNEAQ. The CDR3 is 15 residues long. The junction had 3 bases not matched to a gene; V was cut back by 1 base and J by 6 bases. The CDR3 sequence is CASSLGVAGGDTQYF. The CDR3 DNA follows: TGTGCCAGCAGCTTAGGAGTAGCGGGGGGGGATACGCAGTATTTT.

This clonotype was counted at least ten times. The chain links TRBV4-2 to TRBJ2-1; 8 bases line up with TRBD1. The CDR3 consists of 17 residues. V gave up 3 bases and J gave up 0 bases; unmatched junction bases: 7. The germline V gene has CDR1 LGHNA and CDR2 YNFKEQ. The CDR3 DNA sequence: TGTGCCAGCAGCCATGGACAGGGTCCCAGCTCCTACAATGAGCAGTTCTTC. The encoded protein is CASSHGQGPSSYNEQFF.

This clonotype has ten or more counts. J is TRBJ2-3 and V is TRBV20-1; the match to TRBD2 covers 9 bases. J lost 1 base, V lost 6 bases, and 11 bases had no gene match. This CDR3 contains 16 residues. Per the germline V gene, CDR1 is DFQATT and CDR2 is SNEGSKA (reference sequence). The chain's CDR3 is CSALPQRGARTDTQYF. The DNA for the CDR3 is TGCAGTGCCCTTCCCCAGCGGGGGGCCCGCACAGATACGCAGTATTTT.

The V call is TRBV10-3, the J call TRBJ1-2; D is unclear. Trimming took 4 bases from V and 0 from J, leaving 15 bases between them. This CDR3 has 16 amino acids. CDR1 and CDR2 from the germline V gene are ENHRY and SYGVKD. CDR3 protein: CAISAPDGTPNYGYTF. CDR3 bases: TGTGCCATCAGTGCCCCGGACGGAACCCCTAACTATGGCTACACCTTC.

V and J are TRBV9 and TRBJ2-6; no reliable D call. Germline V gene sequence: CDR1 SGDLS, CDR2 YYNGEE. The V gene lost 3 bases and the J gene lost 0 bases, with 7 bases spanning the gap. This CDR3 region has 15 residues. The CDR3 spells CASSAFSSGANVLTF. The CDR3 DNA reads TGTGCCAGCAGCGCCTTCAGCTCTGGGGCCAACGTCCTGACTTTC.

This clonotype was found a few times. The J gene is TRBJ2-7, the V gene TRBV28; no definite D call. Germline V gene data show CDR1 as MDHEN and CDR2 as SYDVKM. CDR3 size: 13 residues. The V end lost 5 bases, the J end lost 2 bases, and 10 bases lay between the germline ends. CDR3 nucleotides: TGTGCCAGCAGTACCGGACCACCCTACGAGCAGTACGTC. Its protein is CASSTGPPYEQYV.

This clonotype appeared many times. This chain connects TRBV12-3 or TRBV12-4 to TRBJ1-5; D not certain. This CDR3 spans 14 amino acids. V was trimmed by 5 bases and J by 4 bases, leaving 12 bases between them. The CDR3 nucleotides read TGTGCCAGCAGTCTAGGTACCCCTAATCAGCCCCAGCATTTT. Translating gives CASSLGTPNQPQHF.

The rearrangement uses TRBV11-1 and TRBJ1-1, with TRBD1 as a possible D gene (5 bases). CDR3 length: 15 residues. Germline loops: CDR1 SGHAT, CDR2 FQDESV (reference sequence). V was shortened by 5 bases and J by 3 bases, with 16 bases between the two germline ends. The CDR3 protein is CASSHGGTAYTEAFF. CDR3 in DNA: TGTGCCAGCAGCCATGGAGGGACGGCATACACTGAAGCTTTCTTT.

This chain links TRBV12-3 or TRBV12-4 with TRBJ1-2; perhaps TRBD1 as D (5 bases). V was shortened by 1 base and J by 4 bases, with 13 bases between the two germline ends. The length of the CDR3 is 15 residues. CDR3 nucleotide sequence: TGTGCCAGCAGTTTAGGGCAGGGAGCCTCCTATGGCTACACCTTC. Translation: CASSLGQGASYGYTF.